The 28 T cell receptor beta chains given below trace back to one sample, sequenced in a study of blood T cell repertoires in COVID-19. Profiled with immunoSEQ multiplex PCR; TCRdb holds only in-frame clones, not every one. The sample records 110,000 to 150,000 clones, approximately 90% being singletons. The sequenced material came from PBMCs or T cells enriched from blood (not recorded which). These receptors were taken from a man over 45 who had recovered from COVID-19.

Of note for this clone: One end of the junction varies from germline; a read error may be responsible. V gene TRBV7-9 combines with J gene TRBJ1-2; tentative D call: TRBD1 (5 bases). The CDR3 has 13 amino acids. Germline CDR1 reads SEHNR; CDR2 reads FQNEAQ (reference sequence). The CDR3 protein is CASSLAQGYGYTF. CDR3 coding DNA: TGTGCCAGCAGCCTAGCTCAGGGCTATGGCTACACCTTC.

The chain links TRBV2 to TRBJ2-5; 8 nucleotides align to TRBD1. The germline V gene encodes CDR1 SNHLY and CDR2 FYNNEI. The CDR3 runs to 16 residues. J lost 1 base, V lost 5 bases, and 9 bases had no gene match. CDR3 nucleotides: TGTGCCAGCAGTCCCCAATTTGGACAGGGCCAAGAGACCCAGTACTTC. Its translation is CASSPQFGQGQETQYF.

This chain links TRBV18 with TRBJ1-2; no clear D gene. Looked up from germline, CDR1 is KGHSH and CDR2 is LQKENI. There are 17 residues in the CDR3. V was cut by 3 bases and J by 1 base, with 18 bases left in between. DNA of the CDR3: TGTGCCAGCTCACCTACGAGTCTAACTCGAGGTAACTATGGCTACACCTTC. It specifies CASSPTSLTRGNYGYTF. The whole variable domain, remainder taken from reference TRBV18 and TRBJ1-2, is NAGVMQNPRHLVRRRGQEARLRCSPMKGHSHVYWYRQLPEEGLKFMVYLQKENIIDESGMPKERFSAEFPKEGPSILRIQQVVRGDSAAYFCASSPTSLTRGNYGYTFGSGTRLTVV.

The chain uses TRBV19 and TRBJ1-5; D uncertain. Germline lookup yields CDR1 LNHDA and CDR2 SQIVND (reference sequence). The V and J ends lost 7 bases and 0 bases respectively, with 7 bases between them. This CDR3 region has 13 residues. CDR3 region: CASTSYSNQPQHF. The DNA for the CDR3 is TGTGCCAGTACCTCCTATAGCAATCAGCCCCAGCATTTT.

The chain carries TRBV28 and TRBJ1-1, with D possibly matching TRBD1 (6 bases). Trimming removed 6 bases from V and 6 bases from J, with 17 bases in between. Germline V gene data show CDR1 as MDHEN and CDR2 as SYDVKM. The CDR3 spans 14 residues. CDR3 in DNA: TGTGCCAGCAGCTCCCCCGGGACAAAAGCTGAAGCTTTCTTT. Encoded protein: CASSSPGTKAEAFF.

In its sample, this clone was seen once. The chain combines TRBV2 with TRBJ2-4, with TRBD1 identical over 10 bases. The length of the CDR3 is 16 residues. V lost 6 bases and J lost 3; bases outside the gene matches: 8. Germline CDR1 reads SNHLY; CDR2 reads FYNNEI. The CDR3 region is CASSADRGLGKNIQYF. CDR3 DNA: TGTGCCAGCAGCGCCGACAGGGGGCTAGGCAAAAACATTCAGTACTTC.

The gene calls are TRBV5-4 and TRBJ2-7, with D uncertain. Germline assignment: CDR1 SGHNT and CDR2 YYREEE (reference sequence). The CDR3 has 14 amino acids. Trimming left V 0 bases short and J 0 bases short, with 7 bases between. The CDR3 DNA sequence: TGTGCCAGCAGCTTGGACAGCATCTCCTACGAGCAGTACTTC. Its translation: CASSLDSISYEQYF.

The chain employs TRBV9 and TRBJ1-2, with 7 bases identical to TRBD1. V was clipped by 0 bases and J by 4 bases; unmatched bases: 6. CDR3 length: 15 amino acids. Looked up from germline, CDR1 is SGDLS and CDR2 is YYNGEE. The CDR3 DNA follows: TGTGCCAGCAGCGTAGATCACAGGGGAAGCTATGGCTACACCTTC. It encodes CASSVDHRGSYGYTF.

The CDR3 DNA reads as TGTGCCAGCAGTTTTGATCGAGGCGGTAATGAAAAACTGTTTTTT. It encodes CASSFDRGGNEKLFF. This chain uses TRBV28 with TRBJ1-4; no definite D call. The CDR3 length is 15 residues. Deletions cut 3 bases from V and 4 bases from J, with 12 bases between. CDR1 is MDHEN and CDR2 is SYDVKM in the germline V gene.

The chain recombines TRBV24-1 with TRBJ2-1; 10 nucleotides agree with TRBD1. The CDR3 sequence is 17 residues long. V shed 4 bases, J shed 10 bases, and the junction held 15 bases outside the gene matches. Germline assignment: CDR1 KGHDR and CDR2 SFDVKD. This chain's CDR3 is CATSDVRDRGHPGEQFF. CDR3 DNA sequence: TGTGCCACCAGTGACGTACGAGACAGGGGGCACCCCGGAGAGCAGTTCTTC.

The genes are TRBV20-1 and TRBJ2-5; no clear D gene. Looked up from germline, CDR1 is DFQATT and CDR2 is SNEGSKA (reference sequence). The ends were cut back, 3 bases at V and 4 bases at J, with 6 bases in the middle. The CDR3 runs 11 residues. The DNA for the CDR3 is TGCAGTGCTAGCGGTCTAGAGACCCAGTACTTC. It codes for CSASGLETQYF.

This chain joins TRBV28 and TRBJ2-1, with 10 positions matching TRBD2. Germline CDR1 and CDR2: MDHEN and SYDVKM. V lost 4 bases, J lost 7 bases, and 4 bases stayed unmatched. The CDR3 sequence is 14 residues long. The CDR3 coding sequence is TGTGCCAGCAGTTATAGCGGGGGGAGTAATGAGCAGTTCTTC. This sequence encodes CASSYSGGSNEQFF. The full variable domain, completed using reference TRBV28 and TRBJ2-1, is DVKVTQSSRYLVKRTGEKVFLECVQDMDHENMFWYRQDPGLGLRLIYFSYDVKMKEKGDIPEGYSVSREKKERFSLILESASTNQTSMYLCASSYSGGSNEQFFGPGTRLTVL.

The CDR3 loop reads CASSPPGTGTGEQYF. For the CDR3, the DNA is TGTGCCAGCTCACCACCCGGGACAGGGACTGGGGAGCAGTACTTC. The chain carries TRBV18 and TRBJ2-7, with 9 bases identical to TRBD1. V lost 0 bases and J lost 7; bases outside the gene matches: 7. Germline lookup yields CDR1 KGHSH and CDR2 LQKENI. The CDR3 length is 15 residues.

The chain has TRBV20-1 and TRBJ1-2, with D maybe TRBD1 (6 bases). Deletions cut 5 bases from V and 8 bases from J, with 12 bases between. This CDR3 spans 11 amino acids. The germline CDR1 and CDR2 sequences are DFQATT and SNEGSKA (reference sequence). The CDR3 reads CSAFRGTGYTF. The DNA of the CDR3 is TGCAGTGCTTTCAGGGGAACGGGCTACACCTTC.

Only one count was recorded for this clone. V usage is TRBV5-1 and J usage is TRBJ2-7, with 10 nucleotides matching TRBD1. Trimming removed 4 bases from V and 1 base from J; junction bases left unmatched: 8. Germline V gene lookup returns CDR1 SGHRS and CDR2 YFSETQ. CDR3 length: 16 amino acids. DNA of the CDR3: TGCGCCAGCAGCGGACAGGGGGGAGCGGCTTCCTACGAGCAGTACTTC. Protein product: CASSGQGGAASYEQYF.

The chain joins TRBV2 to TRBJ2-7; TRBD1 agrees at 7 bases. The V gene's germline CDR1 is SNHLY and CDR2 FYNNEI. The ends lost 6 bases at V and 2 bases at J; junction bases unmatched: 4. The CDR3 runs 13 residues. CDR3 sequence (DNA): TGTGCCAGCAGCGGACAGGTACCCTACGAGCAGTACTTC. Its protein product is CASSGQVPYEQYF.

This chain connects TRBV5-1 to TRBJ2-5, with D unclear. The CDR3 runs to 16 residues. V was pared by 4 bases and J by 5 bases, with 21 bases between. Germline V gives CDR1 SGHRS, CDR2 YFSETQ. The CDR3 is CASSIVDISGPETQYF. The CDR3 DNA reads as TGCGCCAGCAGCATTGTCGATATCTCGGGTCCGGAGACCCAGTACTTC.

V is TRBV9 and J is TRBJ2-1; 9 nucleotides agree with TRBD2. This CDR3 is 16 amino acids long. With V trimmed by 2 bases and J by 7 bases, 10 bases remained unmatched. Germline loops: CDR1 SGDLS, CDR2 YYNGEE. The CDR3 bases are TGTGCCAGCAGCGTTTTCGCGGCGGGAGGGGGTAATGAGCAGTTCTTC. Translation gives CASSVFAAGGGNEQFF.

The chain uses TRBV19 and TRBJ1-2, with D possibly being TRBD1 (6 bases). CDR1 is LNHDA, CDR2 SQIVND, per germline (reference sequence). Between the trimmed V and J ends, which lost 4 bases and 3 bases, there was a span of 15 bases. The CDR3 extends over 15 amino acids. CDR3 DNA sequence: TGTGCCAGTAGTACCCAGGGGAGTAAATACTATGGCTACACCTTC. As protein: CASSTQGSKYYGYTF. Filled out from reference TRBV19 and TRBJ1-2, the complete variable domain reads DGGITQSPKYLFRKEGQNVTLSCEQNLNHDAMYWYRQDPGQGLRLIYYSQIVNDFQKGDIAEGYSVSREKKESFPLTVTSAQKNPTAFYLCASSTQGSKYYGYTFGSGTRLTVV.

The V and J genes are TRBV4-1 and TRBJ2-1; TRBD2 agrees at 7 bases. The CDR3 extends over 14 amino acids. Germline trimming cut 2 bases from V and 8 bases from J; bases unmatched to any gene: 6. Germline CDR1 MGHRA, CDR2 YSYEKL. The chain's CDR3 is CASSQPRLADEQFF. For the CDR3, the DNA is TGCGCCAGCAGCCAACCGCGACTAGCCGATGAGCAGTTCTTC.

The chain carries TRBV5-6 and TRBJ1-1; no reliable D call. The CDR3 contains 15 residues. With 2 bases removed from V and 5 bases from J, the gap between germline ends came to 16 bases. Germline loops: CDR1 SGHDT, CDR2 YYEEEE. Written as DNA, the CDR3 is TGTGCCAGCAGCTTAAGACATACCGGGAGGACTGAAGCTTTCTTT. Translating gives CASSLRHTGRTEAFF. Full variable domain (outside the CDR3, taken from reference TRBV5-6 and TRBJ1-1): DAGVTQSPTHLIKTRGQQVTLRCSPKSGHDTVSWYQQALGQGPQFIFQYYEEEERQRGNFPDRFSGHQFPNYSSELNVNALLLGDSALYLCASSLRHTGRTEAFFGQGTRLTVV.

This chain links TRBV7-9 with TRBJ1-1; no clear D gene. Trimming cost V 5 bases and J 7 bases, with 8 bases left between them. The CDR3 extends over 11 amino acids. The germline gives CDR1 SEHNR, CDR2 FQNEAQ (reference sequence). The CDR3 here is CASSRGREAFF. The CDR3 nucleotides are TGTGCCAGCAGCCGAGGGCGTGAAGCTTTCTTT.

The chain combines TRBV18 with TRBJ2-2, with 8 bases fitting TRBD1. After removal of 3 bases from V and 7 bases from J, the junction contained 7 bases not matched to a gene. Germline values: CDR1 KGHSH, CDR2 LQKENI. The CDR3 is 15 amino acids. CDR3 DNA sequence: TGTGCCAGCTCACCGGGACAGGCAAGGTTCGGGGAGCTGTTTTTT. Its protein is CASSPGQARFGELFF.

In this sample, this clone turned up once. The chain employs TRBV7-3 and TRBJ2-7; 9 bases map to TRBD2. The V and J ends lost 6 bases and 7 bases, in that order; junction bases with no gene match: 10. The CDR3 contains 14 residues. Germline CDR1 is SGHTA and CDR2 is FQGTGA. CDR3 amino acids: CASSPSGNSGEQYF. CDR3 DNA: TGTGCCAGCAGTCCTAGCGGGAACTCGGGAGAGCAGTACTTC.

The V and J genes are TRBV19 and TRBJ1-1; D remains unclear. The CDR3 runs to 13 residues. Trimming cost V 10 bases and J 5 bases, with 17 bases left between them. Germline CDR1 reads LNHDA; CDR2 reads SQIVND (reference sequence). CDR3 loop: CATKSGLWTEAFF. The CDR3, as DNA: TGTGCCACCAAGTCGGGTCTGTGGACTGAAGCTTTCTTT.

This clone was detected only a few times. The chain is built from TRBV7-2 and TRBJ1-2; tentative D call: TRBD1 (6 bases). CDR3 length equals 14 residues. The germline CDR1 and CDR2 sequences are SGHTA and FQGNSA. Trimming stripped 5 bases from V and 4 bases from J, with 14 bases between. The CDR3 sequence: CASSAPAGAYGYTF. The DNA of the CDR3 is TGTGCCAGCAGCGCACCGGCGGGGGCCTATGGCTACACCTTC.

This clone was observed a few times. CDR3 in amino acids: CASSFLGGTGLAGELFF. The CDR3 nucleotides read TGTGCCAGCAGCTTCCTAGGTGGGACAGGGTTGGCCGGGGAGCTGTTTTTT. The rearrangement joins TRBV5-6 to TRBJ2-2; TRBD1 matches at 9 bases. CDR1 SGHDT and CDR2 YYEEEE come from the germline V gene. Unmatched junction bases numbered 11, after V lost 2 bases and J lost 6 bases. CDR3 length equals 17 residues.

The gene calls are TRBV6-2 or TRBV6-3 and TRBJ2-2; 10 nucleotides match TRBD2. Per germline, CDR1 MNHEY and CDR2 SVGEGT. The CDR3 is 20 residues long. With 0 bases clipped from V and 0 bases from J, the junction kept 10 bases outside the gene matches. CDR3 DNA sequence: TGTGCCAGCAGTTACTCGAGACTAGCGGGCGGACTCGCGAACACCGGGGAGCTGTTTTTT. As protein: CASSYSRLAGGLANTGELFF.